The rows below give T cell receptor beta chains drawn from one sample of a study of cytomegalovirus exposure and HLA in healthy donors. Repertoires were generated with immunoSEQ multiplex PCR, while TCRdb's copy carries only in-frame clones and drops some. This sample's table has 100,000 to 150,000 clones. Sequencing was carried out using PBMCs. The receptors derive from a woman aged 40 to 55 in good health and CMV-seronegative. Both conserved end residues are part of each CDR3. D genes are given only for firm matches.

d_gene	v_gene	j_gene	CDR3nt	CDR3aa
.	TRBV5-8	TRBJ1-4	TGTGCCAGCAACCCGGCGGAGGGCCTTTGGGAAAAACTGTTTTTT	CASNPAEGLWEKLFF
TRBD2	TRBV29-1	TRBJ2-3	TGCAGCGTTGAGACTAGCGGCGAATCAGATACGCAGTATTTT	CSVETSGESDTQYF
TRBD2	TRBV5-4	TRBJ2-7	TGTGCCAGCAGCCCGTCAACGGCGGGGGGATACGAGCAGTACTTC	CASSPSTAGGYEQYF
.	TRBV7-6	TRBJ2-7	TGTGCCAGCAGCCCAACATATCGAAACGAGCAGTACTTC	CASSPTYRNEQYF
TRBD1	TRBV7-7	TRBJ2-5	TGTGCTAGCAGCTTATCCTGGCAGGGGGTGGAGACCCAGTACTTC	CASSLSWQGVETQYF
TRBD1	TRBV11-2	TRBJ2-5	TGTGCCAGCAGCTTAGCCCTACAGGGGGCCCAGTACTTC	CASSLALQGAQYF
.	TRBV18	TRBJ2-6	TGTGCCAGCTCACCCACAGACGACAGGTTCATGAGAGGGGCCAACGTCCTGACTTTC	CASSPTDDRFMRGANVLTF
.	TRBV13	TRBJ1-1	TGTGCCAGCAGCCTGGACCAGGGGAACACTGAAGCTTTCTTT	CASSLDQGNTEAFF
.	TRBV6-5	TRBJ1-1	TGTGCCAGCACCCTAACGGGGAGCGAGAGCACTGAAGCTTTCTTT	CASTLTGSESTEAFF
.	TRBV7-2	TRBJ2-5	TGTGCCAGCAGCTCGGGAAGAGAGACCCAGTACTTC	CASSSGRETQYF
.	TRBV7-2	TRBJ1-2	TGTGCCAGCAGCCCAGCAGGGATAGGTGGCTACACCTTC	CASSPAGIGGYTF
TRBD1	TRBV29-1	TRBJ1-3	TGCAGCGCCCTGGGGACAGACTCTGGAAACACCATATATTTT	CSALGTDSGNTIYF
TRBD1	TRBV7-8	TRBJ1-5	TGTGCCAGCACTGGGACAGCACCCAATCAGCCCCAGCATTTT	CASTGTAPNQPQHF
TRBD1	TRBV4-3	TRBJ1-1	TGCGCCAGCAGCCAAGAAATGGGGACAGGGGGAACTGAAGCTTTCTTT	CASSQEMGTGGTEAFF
.	TRBV21-1	TRBJ2-7	TGTGCCAGCAGCGCTTTAGCGGAGCCGCAGGGCTACGAGCAGTACTTC	CASSALAEPQGYEQYF
TRBD1	TRBV6-1	TRBJ1-5	TGTGCCAGCAGTACCAGGGGGAGCAATCAGCCCCAGCATTTT	CASSTRGSNQPQHF
TRBD1	TRBV19	TRBJ2-5	TGTGCCAGTAGTCAGGGGGTACGGGAGACCCAGTACTTC	CASSQGVRETQYF
TRBD1	TRBV19	TRBJ2-1	TGTGCCAGTAGTATAGATCGACAGGGGGCAATTTGGTACAATGAGCAGTTCTTC	CASSIDRQGAIWYNEQFF
.	TRBV6-1	TRBJ1-2	TGTGCCAGCAGTGAAATGTGGTGGGACACAGGCTACACCTTC	CASSEMWWDTGYTF
TRBD1	TRBV19	TRBJ2-1	TGTGCCAGTAGTATCCCTAAAGGACAGGGGTGGAACGATGAGCAGTTCTTC	CASSIPKGQGWNDEQFF
.	TRBV25-1	TRBJ1-2	TGTGCCAGCAGTGAATTTAGCTATGGCTACACCTTC	CASSEFSYGYTF
TRBD1	TRBV7-9	TRBJ2-5	TGTGCCAGCAGCTTCACAGGGGGACTCCAAGAGACCCAGTACTTC	CASSFTGGLQETQYF
.	TRBV19	TRBJ2-5	TGTGCCGTTGGCACAGGGTTAGAGACCCAGTACTTC	CAVGTGLETQYF
.	TRBV19	TRBJ2-1	TGTGCCAGTAGTATCGCGGCAGGGGCGGACAATGAGCAGTTCTTC	CASSIAAGADNEQFF
TRBD1	TRBV19	TRBJ1-5	TGTGCCAGTACTCGTTGGGCAGGGGGAAGTTTGAATCAGCCCCAGCATTTT	CASTRWAGGSLNQPQHF
TRBD1	TRBV6-1	TRBJ1-5	TGTGCCAGCATCCCGACAGGGGGTGCCGGCCAGCCCCAGCATTTT	CASIPTGGAGQPQHF
.	TRBV27	TRBJ1-5	TGTGCCAGCAGTCCACAGACAGGCCCCAATCAGCCCCAGCATTTT	CASSPQTGPNQPQHF
TRBD1	TRBV7-6	TRBJ2-7	TGTGCCAGCAGCGCCAGGGGGAACTACGAGCAGTACTTC	CASSARGNYEQYF
TRBD1	TRBV7-2	TRBJ1-5	TGTGCCAGCAGCCCCACAGGGGTAGGCAATCAGCCCCAGCATTTT	CASSPTGVGNQPQHF
.	TRBV19	TRBJ2-3	TGTGCCACTCGGGCAGGGAGCACAGATACGCAGTATTTT	CATRAGSTDTQYF
.	TRBV6-5	TRBJ1-1	TGTGCCAGCGGTCGGGGGGCCGAAGCTTTCTTT	CASGRGAEAFF
.	TRBV11-2	TRBJ1-1	TGTGCCAGCAGCCCTTCTGCGGGGACGCGAATGAACACTGAAGCTTTCTTT	CASSPSAGTRMNTEAFF
TRBD1	TRBV6-5	TRBJ2-2	TGTGCCAGCAGACCCGGACAGGGTAACACCGGGGAGCTGTTTTTT	CASRPGQGNTGELFF
.	TRBV6-5	TRBJ2-7	TGTGCCAGTCAGTTACTAGGAGGGTTTGACGAGCAGTACTTC	CASQLLGGFDEQYF
TRBD2	TRBV28	TRBJ2-2	TGTGCCAGCACGTCGGGAGGAAGCACCGGGGAGCTGTTTTTT	CASTSGGSTGELFF